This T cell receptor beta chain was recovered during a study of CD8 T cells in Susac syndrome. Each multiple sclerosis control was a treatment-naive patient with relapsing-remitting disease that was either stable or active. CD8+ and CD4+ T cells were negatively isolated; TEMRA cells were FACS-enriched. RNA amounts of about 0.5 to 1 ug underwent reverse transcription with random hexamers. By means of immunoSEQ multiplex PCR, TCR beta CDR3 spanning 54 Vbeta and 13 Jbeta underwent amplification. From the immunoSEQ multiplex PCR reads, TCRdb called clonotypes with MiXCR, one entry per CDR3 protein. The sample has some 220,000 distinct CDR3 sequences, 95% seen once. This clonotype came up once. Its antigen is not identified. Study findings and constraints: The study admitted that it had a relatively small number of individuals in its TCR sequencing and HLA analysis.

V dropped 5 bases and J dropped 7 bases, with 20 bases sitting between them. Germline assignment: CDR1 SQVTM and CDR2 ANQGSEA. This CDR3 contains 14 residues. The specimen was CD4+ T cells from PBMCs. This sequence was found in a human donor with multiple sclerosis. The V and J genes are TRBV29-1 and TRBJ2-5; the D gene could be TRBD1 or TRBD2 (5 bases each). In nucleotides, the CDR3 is TGCAGCGTTCCTCGGGACCGTGTCGAGGGGACCCAGTACTTC. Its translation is CSVPRDRVEGTQYF.